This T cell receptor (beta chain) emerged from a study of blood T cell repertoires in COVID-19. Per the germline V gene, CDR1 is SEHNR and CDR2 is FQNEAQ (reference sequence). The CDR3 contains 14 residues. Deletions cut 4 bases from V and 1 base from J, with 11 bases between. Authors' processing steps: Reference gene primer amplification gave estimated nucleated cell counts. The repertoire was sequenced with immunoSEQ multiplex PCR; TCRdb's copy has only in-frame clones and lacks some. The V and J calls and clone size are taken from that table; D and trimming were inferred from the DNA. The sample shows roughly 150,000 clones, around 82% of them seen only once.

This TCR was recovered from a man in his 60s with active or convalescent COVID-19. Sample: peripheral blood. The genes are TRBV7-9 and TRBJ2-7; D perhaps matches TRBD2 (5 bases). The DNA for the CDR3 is TGTGCCAGCAGCTCGGTAACGGGATCCTACGAGCAGTACTTC. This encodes CASSSVTGSYEQYF.